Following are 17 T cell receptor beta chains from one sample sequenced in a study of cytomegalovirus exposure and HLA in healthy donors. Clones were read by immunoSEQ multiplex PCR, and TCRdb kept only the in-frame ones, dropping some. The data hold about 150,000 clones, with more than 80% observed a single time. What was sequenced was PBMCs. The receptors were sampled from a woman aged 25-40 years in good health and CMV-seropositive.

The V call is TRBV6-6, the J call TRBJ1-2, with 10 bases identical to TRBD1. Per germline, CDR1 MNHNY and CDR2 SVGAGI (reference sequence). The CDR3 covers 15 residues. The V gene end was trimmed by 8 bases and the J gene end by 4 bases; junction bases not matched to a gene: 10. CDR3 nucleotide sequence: TGTGCCAGCGGAGTAGGGCGGACAGGGGGCTATGGCTACACCTTC. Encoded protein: CASGVGRTGGYGYTF.

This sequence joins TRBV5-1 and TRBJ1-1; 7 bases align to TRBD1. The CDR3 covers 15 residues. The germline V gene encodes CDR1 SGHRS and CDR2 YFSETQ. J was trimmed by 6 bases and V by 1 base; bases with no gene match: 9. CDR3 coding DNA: TGCGCCAGCAGCTTGATGAGGGGGCGGAGAGCTGAAGCTTTCTTT. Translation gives CASSLMRGRRAEAFF.

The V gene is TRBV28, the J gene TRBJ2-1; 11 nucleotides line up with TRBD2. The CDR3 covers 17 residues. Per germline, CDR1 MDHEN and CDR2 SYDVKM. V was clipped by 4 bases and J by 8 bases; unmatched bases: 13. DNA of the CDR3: TGTGCCAGCAGTTCGGTGTTTACTAGCGGGAGATCCCATGAGCAGTTCTTC. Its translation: CASSSVFTSGRSHEQFF.

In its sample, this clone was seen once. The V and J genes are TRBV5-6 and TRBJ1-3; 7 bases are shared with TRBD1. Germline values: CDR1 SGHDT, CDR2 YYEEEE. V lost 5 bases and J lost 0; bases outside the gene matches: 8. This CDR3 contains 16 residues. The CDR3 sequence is CASRRQGLHSGNTIYF. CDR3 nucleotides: TGTGCCAGCAGAAGACAGGGATTACACTCTGGAAACACCATATATTTT.

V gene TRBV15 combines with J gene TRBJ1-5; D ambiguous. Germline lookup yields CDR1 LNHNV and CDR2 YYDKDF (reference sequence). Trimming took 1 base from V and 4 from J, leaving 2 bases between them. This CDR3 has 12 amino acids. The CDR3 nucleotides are TGTGCCACCAGCAGAGCTAATCAGCCCCAGCATTTT. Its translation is CATSRANQPQHF.

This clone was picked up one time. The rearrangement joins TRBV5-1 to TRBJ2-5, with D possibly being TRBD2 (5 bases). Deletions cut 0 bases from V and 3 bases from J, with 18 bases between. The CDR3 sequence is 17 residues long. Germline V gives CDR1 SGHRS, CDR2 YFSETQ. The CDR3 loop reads CASSLEFLGRSKETQYF. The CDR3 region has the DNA TGCGCCAGCAGCTTGGAATTTTTAGGGAGATCCAAAGAGACCCAGTACTTC.

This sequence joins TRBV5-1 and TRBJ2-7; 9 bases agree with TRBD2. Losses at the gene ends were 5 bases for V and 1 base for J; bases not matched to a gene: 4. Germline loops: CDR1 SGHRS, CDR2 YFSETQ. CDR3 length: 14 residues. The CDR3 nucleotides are TGCGCCAGCAGGGATAGCGGGAGTTCCTACGAGCAGTACTTC. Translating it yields CASRDSGSSYEQYF.

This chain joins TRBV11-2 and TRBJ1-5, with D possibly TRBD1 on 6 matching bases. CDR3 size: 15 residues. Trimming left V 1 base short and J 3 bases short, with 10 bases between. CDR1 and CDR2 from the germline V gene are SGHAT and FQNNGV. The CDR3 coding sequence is TGTGCCAGCAGCTTAGGGGACACAATCAATCAGCCCCAGCATTTT. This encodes CASSLGDTINQPQHF. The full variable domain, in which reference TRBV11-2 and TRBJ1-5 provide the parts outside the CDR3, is EAGVAQSPRYKIIEKRQSVAFWCNPISGHATLYWYQQILGQGPKLLIQFQNNGVVDDSQLPKDRFSAERLKGVDSTLKIQPAKLEDSAVYLCASSLGDTINQPQHFGDGTRLSIL.

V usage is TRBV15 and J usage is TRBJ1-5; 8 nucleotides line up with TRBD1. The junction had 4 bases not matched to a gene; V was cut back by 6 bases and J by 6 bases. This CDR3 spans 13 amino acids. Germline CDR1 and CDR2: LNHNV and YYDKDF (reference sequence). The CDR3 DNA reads TGTGCCACCAGTCAGGGGGCTCTTCAGCCCCAGCATTTT. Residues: CATSQGALQPQHF.

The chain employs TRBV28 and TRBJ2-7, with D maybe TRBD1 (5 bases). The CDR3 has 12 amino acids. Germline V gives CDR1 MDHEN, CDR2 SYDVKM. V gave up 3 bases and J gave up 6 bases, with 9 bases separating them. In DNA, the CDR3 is TGTGCCAGCAGTTTGGCAGGGCGCGAGCAGTACTTC. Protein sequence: CASSLAGREQYF.

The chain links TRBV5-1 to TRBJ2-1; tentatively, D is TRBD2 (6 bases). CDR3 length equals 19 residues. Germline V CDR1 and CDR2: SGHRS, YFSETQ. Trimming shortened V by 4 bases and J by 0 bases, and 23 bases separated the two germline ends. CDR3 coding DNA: TGCGCCAGCAGCGGGGGTCCTAGCGCTGCACCTAGCTCCTACAATGAGCAGTTCTTC. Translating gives CASSGGPSAAPSSYNEQFF. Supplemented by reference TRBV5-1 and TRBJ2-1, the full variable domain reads KAGVTQTPRYLIKTRGQQVTLSCSPISGHRSVSWYQQTPGQGLQFLFEYFSETQRNKGNFPGRFSGRQFSNSRSEMNVSTLELGDSALYLCASSGGPSAAPSSYNEQFFGPGTRLTVL.

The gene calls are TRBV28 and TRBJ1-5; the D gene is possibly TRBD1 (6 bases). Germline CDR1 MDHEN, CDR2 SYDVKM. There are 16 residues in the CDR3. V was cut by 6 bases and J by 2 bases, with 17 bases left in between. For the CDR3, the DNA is TGTGCCAGCAGCCGGTTTAGGGGGACCGGCAATCAGCCCCAGCATTTT. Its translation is CASSRFRGTGNQPQHF. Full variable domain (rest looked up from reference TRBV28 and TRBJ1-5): DVKVTQSSRYLVKRTGEKVFLECVQDMDHENMFWYRQDPGLGLRLIYFSYDVKMKEKGDIPEGYSVSREKKERFSLILESASTNQTSMYLCASSRFRGTGNQPQHFGDGTRLSIL.

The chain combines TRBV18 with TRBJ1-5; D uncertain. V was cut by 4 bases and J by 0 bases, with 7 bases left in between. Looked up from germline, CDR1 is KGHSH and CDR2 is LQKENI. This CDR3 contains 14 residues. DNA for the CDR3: TGTGCCAGCTCACAACAGAGTAGCAATCAGCCCCAGCATTTT. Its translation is CASSQQSSNQPQHF.

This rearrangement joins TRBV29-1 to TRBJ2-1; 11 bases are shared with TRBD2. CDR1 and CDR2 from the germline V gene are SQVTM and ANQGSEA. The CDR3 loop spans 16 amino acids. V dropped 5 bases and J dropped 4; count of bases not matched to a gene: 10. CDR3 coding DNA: TGCAGCGTTCTAGCGGGAGGCGTCCCACTATACAATGAGCAGTTCTTC. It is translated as CSVLAGGVPLYNEQFF.

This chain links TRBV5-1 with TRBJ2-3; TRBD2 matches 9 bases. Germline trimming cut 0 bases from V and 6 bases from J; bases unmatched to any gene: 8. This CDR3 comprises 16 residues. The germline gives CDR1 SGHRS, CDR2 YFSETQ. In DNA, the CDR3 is TGCGCCAGCAGCTTGGCCTTTAGCGGGAGTAGGGATACGCAGTATTTT. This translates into CASSLAFSGSRDTQYF.

The CDR3 protein is CASSLALRGGGNEQFF. CDR3 DNA: TGTGCCAGCAGCTTAGCGTTGCGGGGGGGCGGGAATGAGCAGTTCTTC. This sequence joins TRBV7-2 and TRBJ2-1; 9 bases are shared with TRBD2. V dropped 0 bases and J dropped 7; count of bases not matched to a gene: 7. The CDR3 length is 16 residues. The germline V gene encodes CDR1 SGHTA and CDR2 FQGNSA. Combining the CDR3 with reference TRBV7-2 and TRBJ2-1 gives the whole variable domain GAGVSQSPSNKVTEKGKDVELRCDPISGHTALYWYRQSLGQGLEFLIYFQGNSAPDKSGLPSDRFSAERTGGSVSTLTIQRTQQEDSAVYLCASSLALRGGGNEQFFGPGTRLTVL.

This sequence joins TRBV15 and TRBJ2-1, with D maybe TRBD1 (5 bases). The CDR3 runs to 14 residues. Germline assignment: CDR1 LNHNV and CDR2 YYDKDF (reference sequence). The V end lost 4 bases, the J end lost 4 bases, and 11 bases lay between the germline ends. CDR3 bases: TGTGCCACCAGCATTGTGCAGGGATACAATGAGCAGTTCTTC. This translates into CATSIVQGYNEQFF.